Shown below are 2 T cell receptor beta chains from a single sample sequenced in a study of control samples from healthy donors and cancer patients. The protocol was immunoSEQ multiplex PCR, while the TCRdb copy is restricted to in-frame clones and leaves out a portion. In the table there are 160,000 or so clones, approximately 94% of which are singletons. Sample: PBMCs. Receptors originate from a man between 60 and 70 years old with colorectal cancer.

This clone has a single count. V usage is TRBV5-1 and J usage is TRBJ2-2, with D tentatively TRBD1 or TRBD2 (6 bases each). The ends were cut back, 2 bases at V and 6 bases at J, with 11 bases in the middle. The CDR3 totals 14 residues. Germline V gene data show CDR1 as SGHRS and CDR2 as YFSETQ. This CDR3 is CASSLAGGPGELFF. CDR3 bases: TGCGCCAGCAGCTTAGCCGGGGGCCCCGGGGAGCTGTTTTTT.

This chain joins TRBV12-3 or TRBV12-4 and TRBJ1-4, with D possibly TRBD1 on 5 matching bases. This CDR3 spans 12 amino acids. Trimming removed 7 bases at V and 8 bases at J, with 11 bases between. CDR3 protein: CASTQGEEKLFF. CDR3 nucleotide sequence: TGTGCCAGCACCCAGGGTGAAGAAAAACTGTTTTTT.